The text below deals with one TCR beta chain. Germline V gene lookup returns CDR1 SGHTA and CDR2 FQGNSA. The CDR3 is made up of 15 amino acids. V lost 4 bases, J lost 7 bases, and 9 bases stayed unmatched. The sample belongs to a study of cytomegalovirus exposure and HLA in healthy donors. The PCR made use of 60 Vbeta and 13 Jbeta primers. This table comes from immunoSEQ multiplex PCR, and its TCRdb copy is limited to in-frame clones, with some not included. The data show more than 150,000 clones, less than 90% seen once. This sequence originates from a boy younger than 18 in good health and CMV-seronegative. The V and J genes are TRBV7-2 and TRBJ1-1, with 10 bases that match TRBD1. Sequencing was performed on PBMCs. CDR3 in DNA: TGTGCCAGCAGCTCGCGGGACAGGGGATGGGGTGAAGCTTTCTTT. It is translated as CASSSRDRGWGEAFF. The whole variable domain, remainder taken from reference TRBV7-2 and TRBJ1-1, is GAGVSQSPSNKVTEKGKDVELRCDPISGHTALYWYRQSLGQGLEFLIYFQGNSAPDKSGLPSDRFSAERTGGSVSTLTIQRTQQEDSAVYLCASSSRDRGWGEAFFGQGTRLTVV.